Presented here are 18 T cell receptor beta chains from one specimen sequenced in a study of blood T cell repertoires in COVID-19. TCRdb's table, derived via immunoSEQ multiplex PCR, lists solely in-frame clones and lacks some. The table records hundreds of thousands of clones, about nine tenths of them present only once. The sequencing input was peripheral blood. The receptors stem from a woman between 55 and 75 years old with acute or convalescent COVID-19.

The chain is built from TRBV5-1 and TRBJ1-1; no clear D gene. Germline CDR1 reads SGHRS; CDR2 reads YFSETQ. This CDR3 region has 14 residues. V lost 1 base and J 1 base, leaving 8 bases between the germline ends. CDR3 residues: CASSLQVGNTEAFF. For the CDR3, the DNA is TGCGCCAGCAGCTTGCAGGTAGGGAACACTGAAGCTTTCTTT.

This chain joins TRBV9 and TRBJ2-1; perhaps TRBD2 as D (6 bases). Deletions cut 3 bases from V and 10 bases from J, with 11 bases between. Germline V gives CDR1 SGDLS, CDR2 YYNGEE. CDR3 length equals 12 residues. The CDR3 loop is CASSATSYEQFF. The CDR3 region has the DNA TGTGCCAGCAGCGCCACTAGCTACGAGCAGTTCTTC.

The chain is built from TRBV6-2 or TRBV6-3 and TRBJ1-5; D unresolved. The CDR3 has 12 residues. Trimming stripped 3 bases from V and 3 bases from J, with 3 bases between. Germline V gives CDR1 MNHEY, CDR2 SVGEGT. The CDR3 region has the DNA TGTGCCAGCAGTTATTACAATCAGCCCCAGCATTTT. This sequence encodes CASSYYNQPQHF.

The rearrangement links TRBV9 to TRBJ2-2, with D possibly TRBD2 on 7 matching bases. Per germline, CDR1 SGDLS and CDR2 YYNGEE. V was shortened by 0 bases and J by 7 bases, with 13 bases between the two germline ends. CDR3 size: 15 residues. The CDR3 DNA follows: TGTGCCAGCAGCGTAGACGGGGGGCCTGGCGGGGAGCTGTTTTTT. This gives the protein CASSVDGGPGGELFF.

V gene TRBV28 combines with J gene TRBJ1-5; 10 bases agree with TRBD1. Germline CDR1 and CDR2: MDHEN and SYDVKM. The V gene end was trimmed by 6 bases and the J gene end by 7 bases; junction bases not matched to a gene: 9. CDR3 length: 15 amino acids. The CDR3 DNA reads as TGTGCCAGCAGGGGGACAGGGGTCAGGGGACAGCCCCAGCATTTT. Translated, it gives CASRGTGVRGQPQHF.

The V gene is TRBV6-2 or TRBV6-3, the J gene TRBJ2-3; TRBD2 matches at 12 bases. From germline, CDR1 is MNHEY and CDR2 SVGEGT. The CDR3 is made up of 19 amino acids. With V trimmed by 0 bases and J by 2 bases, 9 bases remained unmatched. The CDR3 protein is CASSYSGLAGIASTDTQYF. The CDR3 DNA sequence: TGTGCCAGCAGTTACTCCGGACTAGCGGGGATCGCCTCCACAGATACGCAGTATTTT.

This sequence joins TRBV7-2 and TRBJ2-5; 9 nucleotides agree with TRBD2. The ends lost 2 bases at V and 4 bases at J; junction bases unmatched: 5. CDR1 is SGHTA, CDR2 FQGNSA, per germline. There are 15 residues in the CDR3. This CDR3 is CASSLSAGGTETQYF. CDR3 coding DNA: TGTGCCAGCAGCTTATCAGCGGGAGGTACAGAGACCCAGTACTTC.

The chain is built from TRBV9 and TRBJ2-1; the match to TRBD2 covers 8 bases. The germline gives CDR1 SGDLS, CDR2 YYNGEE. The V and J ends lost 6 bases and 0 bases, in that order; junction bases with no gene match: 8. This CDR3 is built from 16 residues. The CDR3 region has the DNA TGTGCCAGCAACAGCGGGGGCTTAAGCTCCTACAATGAGCAGTTCTTC. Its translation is CASNSGGLSSYNEQFF.

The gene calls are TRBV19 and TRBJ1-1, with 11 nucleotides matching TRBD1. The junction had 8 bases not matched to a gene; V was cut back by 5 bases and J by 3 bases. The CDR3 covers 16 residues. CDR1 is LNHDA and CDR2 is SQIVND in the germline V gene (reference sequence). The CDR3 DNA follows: TGTGCCAGTAGTCATTTGGACAGGGGGCCCTACACTGAAGCTTTCTTT. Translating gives CASSHLDRGPYTEAFF. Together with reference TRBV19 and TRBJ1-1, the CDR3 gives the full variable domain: DGGITQSPKYLFRKEGQNVTLSCEQNLNHDAMYWYRQDPGQGLRLIYYSQIVNDFQKGDIAEGYSVSREKKESFPLTVTSAQKNPTAFYLCASSHLDRGPYTEAFFGQGTRLTVV.

The CDR3 DNA sequence: TGTGCCAGCAGTACCGGGACAGGGAATGGTGAGCAGTTCTTC. This gives the protein CASSTGTGNGEQFF. J is TRBJ2-1 and V is TRBV27; 9 nucleotides match TRBD1. Germline trimming cut 5 bases from V and 9 bases from J; bases unmatched to any gene: 8. The germline V gene encodes CDR1 MNHEY and CDR2 SMNVEV (reference sequence). This CDR3 region has 14 residues.

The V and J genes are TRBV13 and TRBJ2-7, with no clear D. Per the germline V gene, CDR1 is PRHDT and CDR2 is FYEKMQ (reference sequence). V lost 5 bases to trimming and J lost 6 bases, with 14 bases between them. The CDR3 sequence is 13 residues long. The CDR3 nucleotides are TGTGCCAGCAGCCAATATAATTCAGGCGAGCAGTACTTC. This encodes CASSQYNSGEQYF.

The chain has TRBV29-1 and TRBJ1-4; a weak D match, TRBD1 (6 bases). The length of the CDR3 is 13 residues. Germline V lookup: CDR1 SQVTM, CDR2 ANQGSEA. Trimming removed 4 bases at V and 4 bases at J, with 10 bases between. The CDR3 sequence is CSVGLGGNEKLFF. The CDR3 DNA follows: TGCAGCGTTGGTTTAGGGGGTAATGAAAAACTGTTTTTT.

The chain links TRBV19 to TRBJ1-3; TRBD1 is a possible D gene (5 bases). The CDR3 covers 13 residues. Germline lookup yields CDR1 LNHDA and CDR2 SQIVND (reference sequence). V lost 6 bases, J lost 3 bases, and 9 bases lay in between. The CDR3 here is CASRGDSGNTIYF. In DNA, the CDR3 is TGTGCCAGTAGAGGGGATAGTGGAAACACCATATATTTT.

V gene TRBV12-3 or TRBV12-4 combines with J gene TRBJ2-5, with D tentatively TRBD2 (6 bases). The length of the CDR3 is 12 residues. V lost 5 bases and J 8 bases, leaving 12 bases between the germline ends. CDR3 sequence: CASSGTPTTQYF. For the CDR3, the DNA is TGTGCCAGCAGTGGGACTCCAACCACCCAGTACTTC.

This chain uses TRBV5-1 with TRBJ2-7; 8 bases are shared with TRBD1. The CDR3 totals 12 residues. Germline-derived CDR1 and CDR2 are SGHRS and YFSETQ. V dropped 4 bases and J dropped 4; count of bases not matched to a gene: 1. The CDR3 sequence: CASSTGGYEQYF. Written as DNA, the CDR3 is TGCGCCAGCAGCACAGGGGGTTACGAGCAGTACTTC.

DNA for the CDR3: TGTGCCTGGGAGGAAGCGGGAGGAGGAAACGGGGAGCTGTTTTTT. Translated: CAWEEAGGGNGELFF. The chain recombines TRBV30 with TRBJ2-2; 9 nucleotides line up with TRBD2. V trimming: 5 bases; J trimming: 7 bases; junction bases outside the gene matches: 11. This CDR3 spans 15 amino acids. CDR1 is GTSNPN and CDR2 is SVGIG in the germline V gene (reference sequence).

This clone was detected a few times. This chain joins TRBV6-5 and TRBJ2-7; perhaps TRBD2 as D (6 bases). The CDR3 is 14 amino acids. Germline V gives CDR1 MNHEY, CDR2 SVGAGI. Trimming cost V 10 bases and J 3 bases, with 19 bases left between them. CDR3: CATPRLVEFYEQYF. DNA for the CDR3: TGTGCCACCCCAAGACTAGTCGAATTCTACGAGCAGTACTTC.

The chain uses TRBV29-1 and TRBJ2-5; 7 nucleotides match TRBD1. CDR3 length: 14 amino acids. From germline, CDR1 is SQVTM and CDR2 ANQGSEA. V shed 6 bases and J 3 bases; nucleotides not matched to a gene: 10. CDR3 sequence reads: CSVIHRGSEETQYF. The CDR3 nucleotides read TGCAGCGTAATCCACAGGGGCTCAGAAGAGACCCAGTACTTC.